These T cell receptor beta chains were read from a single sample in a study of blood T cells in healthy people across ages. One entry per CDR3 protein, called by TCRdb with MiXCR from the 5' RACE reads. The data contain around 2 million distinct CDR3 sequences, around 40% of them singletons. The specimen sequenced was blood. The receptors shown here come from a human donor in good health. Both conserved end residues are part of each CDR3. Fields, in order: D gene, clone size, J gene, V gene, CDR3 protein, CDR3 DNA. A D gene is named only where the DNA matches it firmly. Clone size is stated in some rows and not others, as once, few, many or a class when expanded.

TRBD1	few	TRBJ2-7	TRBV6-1	CASSVSGTGGVGYYEQYF	TGTGCCAGCAGCGTCTCCGGGACAGGGGGCGTGGGGTACTACGAGCAGTACTTC
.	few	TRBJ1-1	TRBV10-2	CASRDIGKNTEAFF	TGCGCCAGCAGGGATATAGGCAAGAACACTGAAGCTTTCTTT
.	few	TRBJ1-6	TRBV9	CASSDAATAHSPLHF	TGTGCCAGCAGCGATGCGGCGACGGCTCATTCACCCCTCCACTTT
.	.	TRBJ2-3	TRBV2	CASSVLAFGDTQYF	TGTGCCAGCAGTGTGTTGGCCTTTGGGGATACGCAGTATTTT
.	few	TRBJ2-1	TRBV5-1	CASSLGQSQEFF	TGCGCCAGCAGCTTGGGACAGTCTCAGGAGTTCTTC
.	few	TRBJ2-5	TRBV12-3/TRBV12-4	CASSPPPQEQYF	TGTGCCAGCAGTCCGCCGCCCCAGGAGCAGTACTTC
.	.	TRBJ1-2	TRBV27	CASRSGGLYGYTF	TGTGCCAGCCGATCTGGGGGTCTATATGGCTACACCTTC
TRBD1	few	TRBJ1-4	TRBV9	CASSADREGEKLFF	TGTGCCAGCAGCGCCGACAGGGAGGGCGAAAAACTGTTTTTT
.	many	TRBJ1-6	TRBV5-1	CASSLAGLGNSPLHF	TGCGCCAGCAGCTTGGCAGGGCTCGGCAATTCACCCCTCCACTTT
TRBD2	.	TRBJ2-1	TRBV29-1	CSVIRLADSSYNEQFF	TGCAGCGTTATAAGACTAGCGGACAGCTCCTACAATGAGCAGTTCTTC
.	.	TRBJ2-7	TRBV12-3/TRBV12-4	CVSAQGTLGSEQYF	TGTGTCAGCGCCCAGGGGACCCTCGGGTCCGAGCAGTACTTC